The 2 T cell receptor beta chains presented below share a single source sample, sequenced in a study of cytomegalovirus exposure and HLA in healthy donors. In the PCR, 60 Vbeta and 13 Jbeta primers were used. Assay used: immunoSEQ multiplex PCR; TCRdb lists only in-frame clones, some missing. The sample has around 190,000 clones; approximately 80% are singletons. The material sequenced was PBMCs. The receptors come from a woman aged 40 to 55 in good health and CMV-seronegative.

The genes are TRBV5-4 and TRBJ2-1; a possible D gene is TRBD1 (5 bases). Trimming removed 3 bases from V and 5 bases from J, with 9 bases in between. Germline lookup yields CDR1 SGHNT and CDR2 YYREEE (reference sequence). The CDR3 loop spans 13 amino acids. The CDR3 reads CASSWGRDNEQFF. DNA for the CDR3: TGTGCCAGCAGCTGGGGCAGGGACAATGAGCAGTTCTTC. The whole variable domain, filled in from reference TRBV5-4 and TRBJ2-1, reads ETGVTQSPTHLIKTRGQQVTLRCSSQSGHNTVSWYQQALGQGPQFIFQYYREEENGRGNFPPRFSGLQFPNYSSELNVNALELDDSALYLCASSWGRDNEQFFGPGTRLTVL.

Only a few counts were recorded for this clone. The chain links TRBV7-2 to TRBJ2-1; D is perhaps TRBD2 (6 bases). The CDR3 runs to 14 residues. Per germline, CDR1 SGHTA and CDR2 FQGNSA. The V and J ends lost 6 bases and 6 bases respectively, with 15 bases between them. This CDR3 reads CASSGGLLRNEQFF. For the CDR3, the DNA is TGTGCCAGCAGTGGGGGACTGTTACGCAATGAGCAGTTCTTC.